A selection of T cell receptor beta chains follows, all from one sample in a study of blood T cell repertoires in COVID-19. Clones were sequenced by immunoSEQ multiplex PCR, and TCRdb holds only the in-frame ones, with some missing. The sample has 290,000 or so clones, roughly 80% seen once. The specimen was PBMCs or T cells enriched from blood (not recorded which). The receptors were sampled from a man aged 35 to 55 who had been exposed to COVID-19. Each CDR3 is given with its conserved first and last residue. Fields, in order: clone size, J gene, V gene, D gene, CDR3 DNA, CDR3 protein. A D gene is named only where the DNA matches it firmly. Size is omitted from some rows. Given values are once, few, many or a class for expanded clones.

NA	TRBJ1-4	TRBV5-1	NA	TGCGCCAGCAGCTTCAATGAGAGGGAAAAACTGTTTTTT	CASSFNEREKLFF
NA	TRBJ1-2	TRBV28	TRBD1	TGTGCCAGCAGCACAAATACAGGGGGCCTAGGCTACACCTTC	CASSTNTGGLGYTF
few	TRBJ2-1	TRBV12-3/TRBV12-4	NA	TGTGCCAGCGGACTAAATGAGCAGTTCTTC	CASGLNEQFF
NA	TRBJ1-2	TRBV18	TRBD1	TGTGCCAGCTCACCACTAACACAGGGGGGAGACTATGGCTACACCTTC	CASSPLTQGGDYGYTF
few	TRBJ1-3	TRBV29-1	TRBD1	TGCAGCGCGGGACAGGGGATGTCTGGAAACACCATATATTTT	CSAGQGMSGNTIYF
NA	TRBJ2-5	TRBV7-6	TRBD2	TGTGCCAGCAGCTCACAGCGGGAGGGCAGGGGAGAGACCCAGTACTTC	CASSSQREGRGETQYF
NA	TRBJ2-3	TRBV2	TRBD2	TGTGCCAGCCTAGAGCGGGAGCAGGGTGGCACAGATACGCAGTATTTT	CASLEREQGGTDTQYF
NA	TRBJ2-7	TRBV29-1	NA	TGCAGCGTTGATCGGGAGTACGAGCAGTACTTC	CSVDREYEQYF
NA	TRBJ2-1	TRBV3-1/TRBV3-2	TRBD2	TGTGCCAGCAGCCCGCTGGGGACTAGATTTTCGGGATGGTCGCACAACGAGCAGTTCTTC	CASSPLGTRFSGWSHNEQFF
NA	TRBJ2-1	TRBV6-5	TRBD2	TGTGCCAGCAGGGGGGCTAGCGGGAGTTACAATGAGCAGTTCTTC	CASRGASGSYNEQFF
NA	TRBJ1-5	TRBV19	NA	TGTGCCAGTAGTGTCCAGGGCGGGGGCAATCAGCCCCAGCATTTT	CASSVQGGGNQPQHF
once	TRBJ2-7	TRBV5-6	NA	TGTGCCAGCAGACAAAAAACCCGACAGACCTCCTACGAGCAGTACTTC	CASRQKTRQTSYEQYF
NA	TRBJ2-7	TRBV4-2	NA	TGTGCCAGCAGCCCGGACAATAAGAACTACGAGCAGTACTTC	CASSPDNKNYEQYF
NA	TRBJ1-3	TRBV30	NA	TGTGCCTGGTCCCTTCAGGGAAACACCATATATTTT	CAWSLQGNTIYF
NA	TRBJ2-7	TRBV15	NA	TGTGCCACCAGCAACGAAGGGGACACCTACGAGCAGTACTTC	CATSNEGDTYEQYF
once	TRBJ2-7	TRBV12-3/TRBV12-4	NA	TGTGCCAGCAGTCCACCGAACAGTTACGAGCAGTACTTC	CASSPPNSYEQYF
NA	TRBJ2-2	TRBV28	NA	TGTGCCAGCACCAGGGCGAACACCGGGGAGCTGTTTTTT	CASTRANTGELFF
NA	TRBJ1-5	TRBV19	NA	TGTGCCAGTAGTACCCCCCGGACAGCATATAGCAATCAGCCCCAGCATTTT	CASSTPRTAYSNQPQHF
NA	TRBJ2-5	TRBV15	NA	TGTGCCACCAGCAGAGGCTGGAGTGGTGGGGAGACCCAGTACTTC	CATSRGWSGGETQYF
NA	TRBJ1-1	TRBV5-8	TRBD1	TGTGCCAGCAGCCCTGGACAGGGGATGAGGAACACTGAAGCTTTCTTT	CASSPGQGMRNTEAFF
few	TRBJ2-7	TRBV4-1	NA	TGCGCCAGCAGCCAACTGACAGCTCCCTACGAGCAGTACTTC	CASSQLTAPYEQYF
NA	TRBJ2-3	TRBV7-6	TRBD1	TGTGCCAGCAGCTTTGAAACTTGGACAGGGTTTATCCCAGATACGCAGTATTTT	CASSFETWTGFIPDTQYF
NA	TRBJ1-2	TRBV27	NA	TGTGCCAGCCGCCCGGAGGAGGGCGGCTACACCTTC	CASRPEEGGYTF
NA	TRBJ2-1	TRBV5-1	TRBD2	TGCGCCAGCAGCTCGATCGTGGCTAGCGGAAAAAATGAGCAGTTCTTC	CASSSIVASGKNEQFF
NA	TRBJ2-7	TRBV13	TRBD2	TGTGCCAGCAGGACGGGACTAGCCCACGAGCAGTACTTC	CASRTGLAHEQYF
NA	TRBJ1-5	TRBV30	NA	TGTGCCTGGGGGAGAGCGGCGAATCAGCCCCAGCATTTT	CAWGRAANQPQHF
NA	TRBJ2-5	TRBV24-1	NA	TGTGCCACCAGTGATTTTGGTGGGCGCGGGGAGACCCAGTACTTC	CATSDFGGRGETQYF